This is a list of T cell receptor beta chains from one sample in a study of blood T cell repertoires in COVID-19. The method was immunoSEQ multiplex PCR; TCRdb's version includes in-frame clones alone and lacks a portion of them. Among over 110,000 clones listed, about 91% were seen once. The sequenced sample consisted of peripheral blood. These receptors were taken from a human donor in a cohort sampled during active COVID-19. Each CDR3 is given with its conserved first and last residue. Each record gives: V gene, clone size, D gene, J gene, CDR3 DNA, CDR3 protein. D genes are given only for firm matches. Some rows mark clone size as missing; the rest say once, few, many or name a class of expanded clone.

TRBV19	.	.	TRBJ1-2	TGTGCCAGTAGGGGGGGGGAAGGCAGGGATTATGGCTACACCTTC	CASRGGEGRDYGYTF
TRBV3-1/TRBV3-2	.	.	TRBJ1-2	TGTGCCAGCAGCCAAAGGGGCAGTTTCTATGGCTACACCTTC	CASSQRGSFYGYTF
TRBV6-5	.	TRBD1	TRBJ1-5	TGTGCCAGCAGCGGACAGGGGGTCAGACAGCCCCAGCATTTT	CASSGQGVRQPQHF
TRBV7-9	.	TRBD1	TRBJ1-2	TGTGCCAGCAGCTTAGCGGACAGGGTGGGCTACACCTTC	CASSLADRVGYTF
TRBV7-9	.	.	TRBJ2-3	TGTGCCAGCAGCCGTCGGACTCTATCCCTCACAGATACGCAGTATTTT	CASSRRTLSLTDTQYF
TRBV2	.	TRBD1	TRBJ2-7	TGTGCCAGCAGTGTGGGACAGGGAGCTTACGAGCAGTACTTC	CASSVGQGAYEQYF
TRBV18	.	TRBD1	TRBJ1-1	TGTGCCAGCTCATCCGGGACAGGGGGCAGGAGCACTGAAGCTTTCTTT	CASSSGTGGRSTEAFF
TRBV4-1	.	.	TRBJ1-1	TGCGCCAGCAGCCAAGGTTCGGTCCCGAAGAACACTGAAGCTTTCTTT	CASSQGSVPKNTEAFF
TRBV30	.	TRBD2	TRBJ2-5	TGTGCCTGGAGCCCGGTGCTAGCGGTCCAAGAGACCCAGTACTTC	CAWSPVLAVQETQYF
TRBV5-6	once	TRBD2	TRBJ2-1	TGTGCCAGCAGCTCGACTAGCGGGGGGGAGTATGAGCAGTTCTTC	CASSSTSGGEYEQFF
TRBV2	.	TRBD2	TRBJ2-1	TGTGCCAGCAGACACCTTAGCGGGGCTGGGAATGAGCAGTTCTTC	CASRHLSGAGNEQFF
TRBV27	.	.	TRBJ1-4	TGTGCCAGCAGCTGGGGACAAACCTCGGAAAAACTGTTTTTT	CASSWGQTSEKLFF
TRBV12-5	.	TRBD1	TRBJ1-1	TGTGCTAGTGGTTTCGTAAGTGGGACAGGATTCATGAACACTGAAGCTTTCTTT	CASGFVSGTGFMNTEAFF
TRBV2	.	TRBD1	TRBJ1-1	TGTGCCAGCAGTGAAGGGACAGGTGTAGTGAACACTGAAGCTTTCTTT	CASSEGTGVVNTEAFF
TRBV11-3	.	.	TRBJ2-2	TGTGCCAGCAGCCCAGACGGGGGGAACACCGGGGAGCTGTTTTTT	CASSPDGGNTGELFF
TRBV30	.	.	TRBJ1-2	TGTGCCTGGAGTGTATCTGAGGCCCCGGGATATGGCTACACCTTC	CAWSVSEAPGYGYTF
TRBV7-6	.	TRBD1	TRBJ2-7	TGTGCCAGCAGCTCAGGGGGTAAAGCGGTGCAGTACTTC	CASSSGGKAVQYF
TRBV18	.	TRBD1	TRBJ2-7	TGTGCCAGCTCACCAACTCCCGGACAGGAGAGCTCCTACGAGCAGTACTTC	CASSPTPGQESSYEQYF
TRBV6-2/TRBV6-3	.	TRBD1	TRBJ1-1	TGTGCCAGCAGCCGGACAGGGCCCCGGCGGGACACTGAAGCTTTCTTT	CASSRTGPRRDTEAFF
TRBV4-2	.	TRBD2	TRBJ2-7	TGTGCCAGCAGCCAAGAGGCAGCGGGGGGGCCCTACGAGCAGTACTTC	CASSQEAAGGPYEQYF
TRBV4-2	.	.	TRBJ2-2	TGTGCCAGCTCGAAAGAACCCGGAGGGGCTGGGGACACCGGGGAGCTGTTTTTT	CASSKEPGGAGDTGELFF
TRBV30	.	TRBD2	TRBJ2-1	TGTGCCTGGAGTGTGGGCGGGGGGGCCTCCTACAATGAGCAGTTCTTC	CAWSVGGGASYNEQFF
TRBV27	.	.	TRBJ2-2	TGTGCCAGCAGTTCCGCGAACACCGGGGAGCTGTTTTTT	CASSSANTGELFF
TRBV7-9	few	.	TRBJ1-5	TGTGCCAGCAGTCCGAGGGGGACGTATCAGCCCCAGCATTTT	CASSPRGTYQPQHF
TRBV11-2	.	TRBD1	TRBJ1-6	TGTGCCAGCAGCTTAGGACCAGACAGGGGGGTCGGTTCACCCCTCCACTTT	CASSLGPDRGVGSPLHF
TRBV9	.	.	TRBJ1-3	TGTGCCAGCAGCCCAGGACTGGACGGGGGAAACACCATATATTTT	CASSPGLDGGNTIYF
TRBV7-2	.	.	TRBJ1-2	TGTGCCAGCAGCCCGAGCGGGGCCTATGGCTACACCTTC	CASSPSGAYGYTF
TRBV4-2	.	TRBD1	TRBJ2-7	TGTGCCAGCAGCCAAGACAGGGGGCGCGAGCAGTACTTC	CASSQDRGREQYF
TRBV18	.	.	TRBJ1-3	TGTGCCAGCTCACCACTTACCGGTCAGGACACCATATATTTT	CASSPLTGQDTIYF
TRBV12-5	.	TRBD1	TRBJ1-6	TGTGCTAGTGGTTTGGGATACAGGGGCAGCTCCTATAATTCACCCCTCCACTTT	CASGLGYRGSSYNSPLHF